The 2 T cell receptor beta chains given below trace back to one sample, sequenced in a study of T-cell memory formation after mild COVID-19. TCRdb ran MiXCR on the 5' RACE reads and lists one entry per CDR3 protein. The data contain fewer than 150,000 distinct CDR3 sequences, about a sixth of them singletons. Sequenced input: PBMCs or a T cell subset sorted from them (not recorded which). The receptors derive from a man aged 18 to 35 who had mild COVID-19 (a few samples of this study predate the infection). Cell type and time point are not known.

The table lists this clonotype with a few counts. The chain employs TRBV5-5 and TRBJ2-2; 8 bases are shared with TRBD1. This CDR3 is 15 amino acids long. The junction had 5 bases not matched to a gene; V was cut back by 0 bases and J by 7 bases. The germline V gene has CDR1 SGHKS and CDR2 YYEKEE (reference sequence). CDR3 in DNA: TGTGCCAGCAGCTTGGGTCTGACAGGGGTCGGGGAGCTGTTTTTT. Translated, it gives CASSLGLTGVGELFF. The variable domain in full, with the rest retrieved from reference TRBV5-5 and TRBJ2-2, is DAGVTQSPTHLIKTRGQQVTLRCSPISGHKSVSWYQQVLGQGPQFIFQYYEKEERGRGNFPDRFSARQFPNYSSELNVNALLLGDSALYLCASSLGLTGVGELFFGEGSRLTVL.

The chain employs TRBV9 and TRBJ2-5, with TRBD2 identical over 7 bases. CDR3 length equals 14 residues. The V segment lost 3 bases and the J segment 5 bases; nucleotides outside the gene matches: 7. Germline CDR1 reads SGDLS; CDR2 reads YYNGEE. The CDR3 is CASSGPGGRETQYF. CDR3 bases: TGTGCCAGCAGCGGGCCCGGGGGGAGGGAGACCCAGTACTTC.